This T cell receptor (beta chain) was captured in a study of shared clonotypes between healthy human individuals (dated by TCRdb to 2018 to 2020). Broadly, across the study: Three men and a couple of women, aged 18 to 49 years, made up the cohort. For each donor, CD4 naive and CD4 memory were each given three plates, CD8 naive was given two plates, and CD8 memory was given one plate. To estimate repertoire size and how much clonotypes are shared between individuals, the study performed deep sequencing of blood TCR repertoires from about 5 healthy adults. Libraries were prepared and TCR repertoires were sequenced by different laboratories using diverse techniques, in order to increase sequencing depth and limit assay-specific biases. Leukapheresis yielded between about 0.85 and 9.5 billion PBMCs per donor. What the authors observed across the whole study: Compared with non-shared clonotypes, the clonotypes found in all four sorted-subset donors had higher generation probabilities. Sharing across a handful of donors was observed for approximately 5% of naive CD4, over 3% of naive CD8, 2% to 2.5% of memory CD4, and about 0.38% of memory CD8 clonotypes. Pairwise subsampling led to the expectation that sequencing depth would affect the degree of clonotype sharing among donors. Naive subsets generally had larger estimated clonotype richness than memory subsets. Because the study included only a small number of donors, the genetic and exposure-history diversity represented was limited. Only blood was sampled, and tissue TCR repertoires likely differ from those in blood. Rarefaction of sorted-subset datasets indicated incomplete sequencing despite the large sequencing depth.

The germline V gene specifies MDHEN as CDR1 and SYDVKM as CDR2. The CDR3 starts with the cysteine, ends with the phenylalanine, and has 16 residues. CDR3 DNA is the only sequence kept; it has 48 bases, read in frame from the first base. Trimming accounts for 3 bases at V and 1 base at J, while the number of junction bases matched to no gene is 8. A remark on this clone: It has no known antigen specificity. Base-call qualities are not available, and no considerably larger clone is one nucleotide away.

Using the deep immunoSEQ assay, TCR CDR3 regions were amplified from genomic DNA by multiplex PCR. For each cell subset, the extracted genomic DNA was distributed evenly across all wells of several immunoSEQ 96-well plates, and each plate served as one replicate. For sorted subsets, each replicate PCR was loaded with around 200 ng genomic DNA, equivalent to some 31,000 T cell genomes. The purified libraries were quantified using a Qubit 3.0 fluorometer, sized with a Bioanalyzer 2100, and then quantified again using the KAPA Library Quantification kit. Every immunoSEQ 96-well plate was sequenced on a separate single-read 150-cycle Illumina NextSeq 550 flow cell. Concerning the study's data processing: The immunoSEQ output contained only junctional sequences without quality scores, so filtering could not match that applied to full-length reads. Sequences were annotated with PyIR, a Python wrapper for IgBLAST v1.9, and V/J genes and CDR3 were assigned using IMGT germline references. Any read was removed if the V/J assignment was weak (E-value above 1e-6), the CDR3 was missing, or the read contained stop codons, out-of-frame junctions, or ambiguous translated residues. A V3J clonotype was defined by an identical inferred V gene, J gene, and CDR3 amino acid sequence. The percentage overlap between two repertoires was calculated by dividing the number of shared unique clonotypes by the size of the smaller repertoire. RTK rarefaction, the Chao1 estimator, and Recon v2.1 estimates of unobserved clonotypes were used to assess repertoire richness. OLGA was used to compute generation probabilities for all TCRbeta clonotypes that the gDNA method yielded from a few donors. TCRdb re-hosts the immuneACCESS table, in-frame sequences only. Its copies lack some clones; in the studies checked, an unresolved V gene accounts for under half of them, and the cause for the rest is not known. V and J calls and clone size come straight from that table; D and trimming were deduced from the DNA. In all, the sample holds roughly 1.4 million clones, and 98% to 99% of those were seen once. The ten most abundant clones make up 0.36% of the sample.

The donors were healthy, HIV-negative adults with no recently reported acute infections or vaccinations. Every donor was a Caucasian adult living in Nashville, Tennessee, USA. CD4+ T cells were enriched by magnetic negative selection; naive cells were then positively selected on CD45RA, and the negative fraction formed the memory subset. Blood was obtained by leukapheresis, after which PBMCs were separated by Ficoll-Histopaque density gradient centrifugation and cryopreserved in liquid nitrogen vapor phase. Analytical flow cytometry was used to check the purity and quantity of each magnetically sorted T cell population. Each sorted fraction had its genomic DNA isolated and then quantified by UV absorbance on a Nanodrop 2000c.

The sequencing input was naive CD4+ T cells sorted from blood. What the cell subset or site label conveys for this sample: CD45RA+ positively selected. This receptor was identified in a man aged 25-40 years in good health. This receptor chain uses TRBV28 and TRBJ2-7; TRBD1 agrees with 8 junctional bases. Read as DNA, the sequence is TGTGCCAGCAGTTTCGGGCTGGGGACAGGATCCTACGAGCAGTACTTC. Its protein reads: CASSFGLGTGSYEQYF. Extended through the reference TRBV28 and TRBJ2-7 proteins, this CDR3 yields the full variable domain: DVKVTQSSRYLVKRTGEKVFLECVQDMDHENMFWYRQDPGLGLRLIYFSYDVKMKEKGDIPEGYSVSREKKERFSLILESASTNQTSMYLCASSFGLGTGSYEQYFGPGTRLTVT.